The 21 T cell receptor beta chains listed next were all sequenced from one sample in a study of OX40 agonist ivuxolimab in advanced cancers. Assay used: immunoSEQ multiplex PCR; TCRdb lists only in-frame clones, some missing. The sample has 20,000 to 25,000 clones; roughly nine tenths are singletons. The source was CD4+ or CD8+ T cells sorted from blood, collected in a trial of the OX40 agonist ivuxolimab. Receptors were obtained from an adult with an advanced solid tumor such as melanoma, head and neck, liver or kidney cancer.

The chain links TRBV28 to TRBJ2-5, with D tentatively TRBD1 (5 bases). CDR1 and CDR2 from the germline V gene are MDHEN and SYDVKM. The CDR3 covers 15 residues. V lost 4 bases, J lost 4 bases, and 16 bases lay in between. This CDR3 reads CASSSYADGAETQYF. The CDR3 nucleotides read TGTGCCAGCAGTTCCTACGCCGATGGGGCAGAGACCCAGTACTTC.

V and J are TRBV5-1 and TRBJ2-5, with 7 bases aligning to TRBD1. CDR1 and CDR2 from the germline V gene are SGHRS and YFSETQ. The CDR3 consists of 15 residues. V was clipped by 4 bases and J by 5 bases; unmatched bases: 11. In DNA form, the CDR3 reads TGCGCCAGCAGCCCGGTAGTGACAGGGCAGGAGACCCAGTACTTC. This gives the protein CASSPVVTGQETQYF.

V usage is TRBV11-2 and J usage is TRBJ2-7; 8 nucleotides align to TRBD2. The CDR3 contains 13 residues. Looked up from germline, CDR1 is SGHAT and CDR2 is FQNNGV. V gave up 6 bases and J gave up 4 bases; unmatched junction bases: 5. CDR3 loop: CASRSGSQYEQYF. As DNA, the CDR3 is TGTGCCAGCAGGAGCGGGAGCCAATACGAGCAGTACTTC.

The J gene is TRBJ2-7, the V gene TRBV4-3; 7 bases are shared with TRBD1. Looked up from germline, CDR1 is LGHNA and CDR2 is YSLEER. Losses at the gene ends were 5 bases for V and 4 bases for J; bases not matched to a gene: 8. CDR3 size: 14 residues. The CDR3 loop reads CASSKDRTFYEQYF. In nucleotides, the CDR3 is TGCGCCAGCAGCAAGGACAGGACGTTTTACGAGCAGTACTTC.

This chain joins TRBV19 and TRBJ1-1; D not resolved. V lost 10 bases to trimming and J lost 1 base, with 13 bases between them. Germline CDR1 and CDR2: LNHDA and SQIVND (reference sequence). CDR3 length equals 13 residues. The CDR3 DNA sequence: TGTGCCATAAGAGACTTGCCGAACACTGAAGCTTTCTTT. Amino acid sequence: CAIRDLPNTEAFF.

J is TRBJ2-1 and V is TRBV6-6; perhaps TRBD1 as D (6 bases). Germline V lookup: CDR1 MNHNY, CDR2 SVGAGI (reference sequence). V lost 10 bases, J lost 4 bases, and 17 bases lay in between. The length of the CDR3 is 14 residues. CDR3 amino acids: CATSFRDTYNEQFF. Here the CDR3 DNA reads TGTGCCACCTCGTTCCGGGACACTTACAATGAGCAGTTCTTC.

This clone was detected a few times. The chain uses TRBV25-1 and TRBJ1-3, with a tentative D call TRBD1 (5 bases). The ends were cut back, 5 bases at V and 8 bases at J, with 7 bases in the middle. The CDR3 is made up of 11 amino acids. Per germline, CDR1 MGHDK and CDR2 SYGVNS. CDR3 DNA: TGTGCCAGCAGTCCGGGGGACACCATATATTTT. Translation: CASSPGDTIYF.

In this sample, this clone turned up once. J is TRBJ2-7 and V is TRBV4-1, with D maybe TRBD1 (6 bases). The CDR3 has 19 residues. CDR1 is MGHRA and CDR2 is YSYEKL in the germline V gene. Trimming pared 0 bases from V and 3 bases from J, leaving 24 bases between. CDR3 in amino acids: CASSQEGPPSEGDGYEQYF. The CDR3, as DNA: TGCGCCAGCAGCCAAGAGGGGCCTCCCAGTGAGGGGGATGGCTACGAGCAGTACTTC.

The V call is TRBV6-5, the J call TRBJ2-7, with 9 bases identical to TRBD1. J lost 4 bases, V lost 6 bases, and 4 bases had no gene match. This CDR3 comprises 13 residues. The germline V gene encodes CDR1 MNHEY and CDR2 SVGAGI. CDR3 amino acids: CASRDRGAYEQYF. The DNA for the CDR3 is TGTGCCAGCAGGGACAGGGGCGCGTACGAGCAGTACTTC.

The chain uses TRBV6-4 and TRBJ1-2; D is perhaps TRBD1 (5 bases). This CDR3 contains 13 residues. Germline values: CDR1 MRHNA, CDR2 SNTAGT. V lost 2 bases, J lost 4 bases, and 8 bases lay in between. The DNA of the CDR3 is TGTGCCAGCAGTGACGGGGGACTCTATGGCTACACCTTC. It yields the protein CASSDGGLYGYTF.

Note on this clone: The junction departs from germline at one end; a sequencing error may be responsible. The chain is built from TRBV9 and TRBJ1-3; no clear D. The CDR3 loop spans 9 amino acids. CDR1 is SGDLS and CDR2 is YYNGEE in the germline V gene. The CDR3 loop is CASTVPLNF. The CDR3 coding sequence is TGTGCCAGCACGGTTCCCCTAAATTTT.

The CDR3 is CASSLQPGQGYGTSSEQYF. CDR3 DNA sequence: TGCGCCAGCAGTTTACAACCGGGACAGGGGTACGGGACTAGCTCCGAGCAGTACTTC. The V gene is TRBV4-1, the J gene TRBJ2-7, with a tentative D call TRBD1 (10 bases). The V and J ends lost 6 bases and 6 bases respectively, with 33 bases between them. The germline CDR1 and CDR2 sequences are MGHRA and YSYEKL. The CDR3 sequence is 19 residues long.

The CDR3 DNA sequence: TGTGCCAGCAGTCCCCCCCGACGGGGAGAGACCCAGTACTTC. Protein sequence: CASSPPRRGETQYF. The chain joins TRBV27 to TRBJ2-5, with D possibly matching TRBD2 (5 bases). Germline CDR1 reads MNHEY; CDR2 reads SMNVEV (reference sequence). V lost 5 bases to trimming and J lost 4 bases, with 14 bases between them. The CDR3 has 14 amino acids.

The V and J genes are TRBV6-4 and TRBJ2-5; 9 positions agree with TRBD2. Germline loops: CDR1 MRHNA, CDR2 SNTAGT. The CDR3 is 20 amino acids. J lost 0 bases, V lost 0 bases, and 14 bases had no gene match. CDR3 protein: CASSDSRCRVAGDDQETQYF. The CDR3 DNA sequence: TGTGCCAGCAGTGACTCTCGATGTAGGGTAGCGGGAGACGACCAAGAGACCCAGTACTTC.

V gene TRBV7-9 combines with J gene TRBJ2-5; tentative D call: TRBD1 (6 bases). Trimming pared 7 bases from V and 7 bases from J, leaving 16 bases between. The CDR3 has 13 residues. CDR1 is SEHNR, CDR2 FQNEAQ, per germline (reference sequence). The CDR3 DNA reads as TGTGCCAGCAACACCAGGGGCCGTGGGACCCAGTACTTC. Protein sequence: CASNTRGRGTQYF.

The J gene is TRBJ2-7, the V gene TRBV5-4; the D is unclear. The CDR3 spans 12 residues. The V end lost 0 bases, the J end lost 6 bases, and 7 bases lay between the germline ends. CDR1 is SGHNT, CDR2 YYREEE, per germline (reference sequence). CDR3 amino acids: CASSLGRLEQYF. The CDR3 region has the DNA TGTGCCAGCAGCTTGGGGCGCCTCGAGCAGTACTTC. The full variable domain, its missing parts supplied by reference TRBV5-4 and TRBJ2-7, is ETGVTQSPTHLIKTRGQQVTLRCSSQSGHNTVSWYQQALGQGPQFIFQYYREEENGRGNFPPRFSGLQFPNYSSELNVNALELDDSALYLCASSLGRLEQYFGPGTRLTVT.

The chain links TRBV27 to TRBJ1-3, with 7 positions matching TRBD1. CDR1 and CDR2 from the germline V gene are MNHEY and SMNVEV (reference sequence). CDR3 length: 14 amino acids. J lost 4 bases, V lost 5 bases, and 5 bases had no gene match. CDR3 amino acids: CASSKTGSGNTIYF. CDR3 nucleotide sequence: TGTGCCAGCAGTAAGACAGGGTCAGGAAACACCATATATTTT.

V gene TRBV29-1 combines with J gene TRBJ2-1; D gene uncertain. Trimming pared 7 bases from V and 8 bases from J, leaving 9 bases between. From germline, CDR1 is SQVTM and CDR2 ANQGSEA. This CDR3 contains 10 residues. This CDR3 reads CSAGPYEQFF. The CDR3 DNA is TGCAGCGCTGGCCCCTATGAGCAGTTCTTC.

V usage is TRBV7-9 and J usage is TRBJ2-3, with D perhaps matching TRBD2 (5 bases). The CDR3 covers 17 residues. From germline, CDR1 is SEHNR and CDR2 FQNEAQ (reference sequence). The V end lost 4 bases, the J end lost 7 bases, and 24 bases lay between the germline ends. The CDR3 loop reads CASSSAPGDRRKNTQYF. The CDR3 DNA reads TGTGCCAGCAGCTCCGCCCCGGGCGACCGGAGGAAAAATACGCAGTATTTT.

The chain links TRBV7-6 to TRBJ2-1; no clear D. Germline CDR1 reads SGHVS; CDR2 reads FNYEAQ. The V end was cut by 5 bases, the J end by 4 bases, with 12 bases between. The CDR3 length is 14 residues. CDR3 DNA: TGTGCCAGCAGCAACTACAGAAGATACAATGAGCAGTTCTTC. This gives the protein CASSNYRRYNEQFF.

The V and J genes are TRBV7-9 and TRBJ2-2; TRBD2 agrees at 9 bases. Germline assignment: CDR1 SEHNR and CDR2 FQNEAQ (reference sequence). The CDR3 extends over 16 amino acids. Trimming at V came to 2 bases and at J to 7 bases, leaving 8 bases not matched to a gene. In nucleotides, the CDR3 is TGTGCCAGCAGCTTATTTGCGGGAGGGCCGGTCGGGGAGCTGTTTTTT. Translation gives CASSLFAGGPVGELFF.